Listed below are T cell receptor beta chains from one sample, sequenced in a study of T cell responses to AZD1222 COVID-19 vaccine. Assay used: immunoSEQ multiplex PCR; TCRdb lists only in-frame clones, some missing. The repertoire consists of more than 95,000 clones, with 89% occurring once and the leading ten covering 35% to 45%. This material consisted of peripheral blood, taken 28 days after the second AZD1222 dose. Every receptor here comes from an adult who received the AZD1222 COVID-19 vaccine. Both conserved end residues are part of each CDR3. D genes are given only for firm matches. Where a row states a size, it is once, few, many or the class of an expanded clone; other rows omit it.

J,size,V,D,DNA,CDR3
TRBJ1-2,NA,TRBV28,NA,TGTGCCAGCAGTTTGAAGGGCTTCTATGGCTACACCTTC,CASSLKGFYGYTF
TRBJ2-3,NA,TRBV7-9,TRBD2,TGTGCCAGCAGCCCTTGGACTAGCGGGAGCACAGATACGCAGTATTTT,CASSPWTSGSTDTQYF
TRBJ1-2,NA,TRBV6-6,NA,TGTGCCAGCAGTTACGGGGAGAATAACTATGGCTACACCTTC,CASSYGENNYGYTF
TRBJ2-3,NA,TRBV5-8,NA,TGTGCCAGCAGGTTCTACTTAGCGGACACCACAGATACGCAGTATTTT,CASRFYLADTTDTQYF
TRBJ2-3,NA,TRBV4-1,NA,TGCGCCAGCAGCCAAGATCGAGGTAGTGTTGCAGATACGCAGTATTTT,CASSQDRGSVADTQYF
TRBJ2-3,NA,TRBV11-2,TRBD2,TGTGCCAGCAGCGTGGTAGCGGGAGAAGGGGGTACGCAGTATTTT,CASSVVAGEGGTQYF
TRBJ1-2,once,TRBV28,NA,TGCCCCCTTTATGGCTACACCTTC,CPLYGYTF
TRBJ2-3,NA,TRBV19,NA,TGTGCCGGCTCACAGGGTGCGGCAGATACGCAGTATTTT,CAGSQGAADTQYF
TRBJ1-4,NA,TRBV27,NA,TGTGCCAGCAGCAGGGGACCCGGGACAACTAATGAAAAACTGTTTTTT,CASSRGPGTTNEKLFF
TRBJ2-2,NA,TRBV7-2,TRBD2,TGTGCCAGCAGCTTGCGGGCGGGAGTTAACACCGGGGAGCTGTTTTTT,CASSLRAGVNTGELFF
TRBJ1-2,NA,TRBV20-1,NA,TGCAGTGCACTTGACTATGGCTACACCTTC,CSALDYGYTF
TRBJ2-1,NA,TRBV7-3,TRBD2,TGTGCCAGCAGCTCTAGTAGCGGGCCACCTAAGGGTGAGCAGTTCTTC,CASSSSSGPPKGEQFF
TRBJ1-3,NA,TRBV28,NA,TGTGCCAGCAGTTTATCTAGCCGAACTGGAAACACCATATATTTT,CASSLSSRTGNTIYF
TRBJ2-7,NA,TRBV7-8,NA,TGTGCCAGCACCGAAAGGGAATCCGGGACGGCAAGCTCCTACGAGCAGTACTTC,CASTERESGTASSYEQYF
TRBJ1-3,NA,TRBV6-5,NA,TGTGCCAGCAGTTACTCGAAGGGGAGCGCGAACACCATATATTTT,CASSYSKGSANTIYF
TRBJ2-5,once,TRBV20-1,NA,TGCAGTGCTAGGAAAGAGACCCAGTACTTC,CSARKETQYF
TRBJ2-1,NA,TRBV13,NA,TGTGCCAGCAGCCCGTGGGGGTCTGCCTACAATGAGCAGTTCTTC,CASSPWGSAYNEQFF
TRBJ2-1,NA,TRBV9,TRBD2,TGTGCCAGCAGCTCCCCCTCCGGGACTAGCGGGACAGGTTGGAATGAGCAGTTCTTC,CASSSPSGTSGTGWNEQFF
TRBJ2-7,NA,TRBV6-2/TRBV6-3,TRBD2,TGTGCCAGCAGTACGACTAGCCCCTCCTACGAGCAGTACTTC,CASSTTSPSYEQYF
TRBJ2-2,NA,TRBV2,TRBD1,TGTGCCAGCAGCTGGGACAGGGGGAACACCGGGGAGCTGTTTTTT,CASSWDRGNTGELFF
TRBJ1-1,once,TRBV28,NA,TGTGCCAGCAGTTTAATCGGTTCGACTGAAGCTTTCTTT,CASSLIGSTEAFF
TRBJ2-5,NA,TRBV4-1,NA,TGCGCCAGCAGCCAGGGGGACATTACCTTAACTCAAGAGACCCAGTACTTC,CASSQGDITLTQETQYF
TRBJ2-7,NA,TRBV30,NA,TGTGCCTGGAGTGTCGACAATGCCTACGAGCAGTACTTC,CAWSVDNAYEQYF
TRBJ2-7,few,TRBV7-9,TRBD2,TGTGCCAGTTTATTTAGCGGGAGTGGCGAGCAGTACTTC,CASLFSGSGEQYF
TRBJ2-7,NA,TRBV5-1,NA,TGCGCCAGCAGCTTGCAAGACCTCACCTACGAGCAGTACTTC,CASSLQDLTYEQYF
TRBJ1-3,NA,TRBV28,NA,TGTGCCAGCAGTTTTTTTATTACCGGGACAACCGGAAACACCATATATTTT,CASSFFITGTTGNTIYF